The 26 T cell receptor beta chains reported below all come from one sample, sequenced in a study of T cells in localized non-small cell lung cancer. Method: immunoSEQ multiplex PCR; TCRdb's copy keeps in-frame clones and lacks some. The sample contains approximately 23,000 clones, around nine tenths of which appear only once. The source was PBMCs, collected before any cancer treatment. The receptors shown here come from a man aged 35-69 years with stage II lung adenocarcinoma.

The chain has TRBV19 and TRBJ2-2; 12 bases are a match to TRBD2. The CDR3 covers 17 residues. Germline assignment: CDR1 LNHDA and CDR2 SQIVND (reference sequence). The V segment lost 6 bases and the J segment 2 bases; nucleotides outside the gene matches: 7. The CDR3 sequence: CASRSSSGRANTGELFF. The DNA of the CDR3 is TGTGCCAGTAGATCGTCTAGCGGGAGGGCAAACACCGGGGAGCTGTTTTTT.

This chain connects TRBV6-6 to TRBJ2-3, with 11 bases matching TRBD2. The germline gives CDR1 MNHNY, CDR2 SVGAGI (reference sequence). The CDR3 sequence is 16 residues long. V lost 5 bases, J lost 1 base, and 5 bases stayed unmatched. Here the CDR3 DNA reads TGTGCCAGCAGTCCAAGACTAGCGGGGCGCACAGATACGCAGTATTTT. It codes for CASSPRLAGRTDTQYF.

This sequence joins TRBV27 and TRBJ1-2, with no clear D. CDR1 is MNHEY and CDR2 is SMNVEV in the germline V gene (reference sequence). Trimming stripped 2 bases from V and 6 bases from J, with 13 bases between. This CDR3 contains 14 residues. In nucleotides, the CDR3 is TGTGCCAGCAGTTTAACTTCGGTGGGGAATGGCTACACCTTC. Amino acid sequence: CASSLTSVGNGYTF.

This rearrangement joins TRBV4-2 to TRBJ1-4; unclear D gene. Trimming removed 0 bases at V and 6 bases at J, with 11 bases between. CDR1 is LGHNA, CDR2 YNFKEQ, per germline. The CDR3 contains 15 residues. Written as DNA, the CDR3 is TGTGCCAGCAGCCAAGAAAGGACTAGAGATGAAAAACTGTTTTTT. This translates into CASSQERTRDEKLFF.

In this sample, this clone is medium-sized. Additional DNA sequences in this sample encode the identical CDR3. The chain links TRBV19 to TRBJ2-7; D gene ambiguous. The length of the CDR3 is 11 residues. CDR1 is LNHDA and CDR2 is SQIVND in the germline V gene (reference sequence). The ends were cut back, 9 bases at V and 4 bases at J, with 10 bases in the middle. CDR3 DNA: TGTGCCAGCTCACACCGTTACGAGCAGTACTTC. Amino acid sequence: CASSHRYEQYF.

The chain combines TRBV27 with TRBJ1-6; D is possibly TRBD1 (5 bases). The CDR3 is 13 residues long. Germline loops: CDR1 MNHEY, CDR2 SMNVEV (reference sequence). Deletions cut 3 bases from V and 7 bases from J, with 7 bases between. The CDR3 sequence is CASSLEGNSPLHF. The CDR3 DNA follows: TGTGCCAGCAGTTTGGAGGGGAATTCACCCCTCCACTTT.

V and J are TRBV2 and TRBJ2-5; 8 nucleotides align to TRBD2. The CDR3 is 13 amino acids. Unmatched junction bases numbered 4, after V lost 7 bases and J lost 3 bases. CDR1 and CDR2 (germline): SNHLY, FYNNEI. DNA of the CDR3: TGTGCCAGCACCTCGGGACTAGAAGAGACCCAGTACTTC. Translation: CASTSGLEETQYF.

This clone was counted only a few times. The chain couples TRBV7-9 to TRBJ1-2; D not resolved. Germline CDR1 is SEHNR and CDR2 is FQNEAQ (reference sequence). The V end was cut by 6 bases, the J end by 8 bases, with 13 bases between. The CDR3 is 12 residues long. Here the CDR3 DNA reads TGTGCCAGCAGGCCTACCCTGGGGGGCTACACCTTC. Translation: CASRPTLGGYTF.

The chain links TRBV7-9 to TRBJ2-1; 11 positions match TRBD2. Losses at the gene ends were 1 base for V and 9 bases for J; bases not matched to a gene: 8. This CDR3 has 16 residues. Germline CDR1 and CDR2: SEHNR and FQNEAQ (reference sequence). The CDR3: CASSLVPSGGNREQFF. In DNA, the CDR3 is TGTGCCAGCAGCTTAGTACCTAGCGGGGGGAACCGTGAGCAGTTCTTC.

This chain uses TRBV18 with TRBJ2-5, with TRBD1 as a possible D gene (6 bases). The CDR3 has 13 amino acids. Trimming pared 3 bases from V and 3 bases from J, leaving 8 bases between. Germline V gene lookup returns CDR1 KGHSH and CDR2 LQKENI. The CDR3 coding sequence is TGTGCCAGCTCACCTTACAGGGAAGAGACCCAGTACTTC. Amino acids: CASSPYREETQYF.

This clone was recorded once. The chain's CDR3 is CASSQAAGQGGHNEQFF. CDR3 in DNA: TGCGCCAGCAGCCAAGCCGCGGGACAGGGAGGCCACAATGAGCAGTTCTTC. The chain combines TRBV4-1 with TRBJ2-1, with 9 bases aligning to TRBD1. The ends lost 1 base at V and 5 bases at J; junction bases unmatched: 9. CDR1 is MGHRA and CDR2 is YSYEKL in the germline V gene. This CDR3 region has 17 residues.

The CDR3 DNA is TGTGCCCACGCGGGTCCGGGAAACACCATATATTTT. Translated, it gives CAHAGPGNTIYF. The rearrangement uses TRBV5-5 and TRBJ1-3; no clear D. Germline V gene sequence: CDR1 SGHKS, CDR2 YYEKEE (reference sequence). V lost 10 bases and J 4 bases, leaving 12 bases between the germline ends. The CDR3 is 12 amino acids.

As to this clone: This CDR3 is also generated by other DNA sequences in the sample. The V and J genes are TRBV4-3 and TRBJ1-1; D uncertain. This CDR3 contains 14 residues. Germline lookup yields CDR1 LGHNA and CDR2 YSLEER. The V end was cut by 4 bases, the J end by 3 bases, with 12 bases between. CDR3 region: CASSLGDRDTEAFF. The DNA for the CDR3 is TGCGCCAGCAGCCTCGGGGATCGGGACACTGAAGCTTTCTTT.

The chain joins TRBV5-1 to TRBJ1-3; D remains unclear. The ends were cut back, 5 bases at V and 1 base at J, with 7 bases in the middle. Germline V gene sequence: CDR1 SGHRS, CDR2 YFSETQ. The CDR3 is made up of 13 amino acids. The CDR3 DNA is TGCGCCAGCAGATCGGGATCTGGAAACACCATATATTTT. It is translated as CASRSGSGNTIYF.

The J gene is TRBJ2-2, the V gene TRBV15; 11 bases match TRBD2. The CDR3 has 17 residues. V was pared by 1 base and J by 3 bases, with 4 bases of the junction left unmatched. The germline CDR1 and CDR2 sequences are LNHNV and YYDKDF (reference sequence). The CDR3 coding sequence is TGTGCCACCAGCAGAGGGGCTAGCGGGGGGCACACCGGGGAGCTGTTTTTT. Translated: CATSRGASGGHTGELFF.

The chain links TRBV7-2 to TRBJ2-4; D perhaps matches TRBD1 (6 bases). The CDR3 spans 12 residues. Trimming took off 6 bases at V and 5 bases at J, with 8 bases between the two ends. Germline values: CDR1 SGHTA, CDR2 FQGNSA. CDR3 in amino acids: CASRDRENIQYF. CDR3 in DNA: TGTGCCAGCAGGGACAGAGAAAACATTCAGTACTTC.

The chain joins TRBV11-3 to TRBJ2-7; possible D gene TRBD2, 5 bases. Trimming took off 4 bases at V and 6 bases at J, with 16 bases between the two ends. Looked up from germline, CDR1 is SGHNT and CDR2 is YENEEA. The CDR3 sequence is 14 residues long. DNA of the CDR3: TGTGCCAGCAGCTCAGGCGGGCAGTCCCTCGAGCAGTACTTC. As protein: CASSSGGQSLEQYF.

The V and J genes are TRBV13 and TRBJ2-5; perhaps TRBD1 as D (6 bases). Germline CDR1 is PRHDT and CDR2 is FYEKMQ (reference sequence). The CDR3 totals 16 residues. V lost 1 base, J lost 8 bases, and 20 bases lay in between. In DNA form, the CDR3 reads TGTGCCAGCAGCTTAGAGTCTCGGCAGGGGAAACAAACCCAGTACTTC. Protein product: CASSLESRQGKQTQYF.

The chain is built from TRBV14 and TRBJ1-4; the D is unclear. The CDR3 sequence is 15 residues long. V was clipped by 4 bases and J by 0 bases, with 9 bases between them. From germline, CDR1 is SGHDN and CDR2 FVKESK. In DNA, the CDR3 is TGTGCCAGCAGCCTGAGGGTTGCAACTAATGAAAAACTGTTTTTT. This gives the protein CASSLRVATNEKLFF.

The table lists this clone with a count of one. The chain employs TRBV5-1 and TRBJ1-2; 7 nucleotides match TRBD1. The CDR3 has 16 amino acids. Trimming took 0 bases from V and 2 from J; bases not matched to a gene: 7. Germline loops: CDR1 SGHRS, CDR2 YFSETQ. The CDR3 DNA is TGCGCCAGCAGCTTGGGTCGACAGGGTGGGAACTATGGCTACACCTTC. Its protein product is CASSLGRQGGNYGYTF.

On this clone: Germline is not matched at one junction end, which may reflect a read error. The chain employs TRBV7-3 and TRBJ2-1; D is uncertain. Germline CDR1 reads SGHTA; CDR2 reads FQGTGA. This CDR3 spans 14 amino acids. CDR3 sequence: CASSLMGSSNEQFF. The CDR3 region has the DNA TGTGCCAGCAGCTTAATGGGTTCCTCCAATGAGCAGTTCTTC.

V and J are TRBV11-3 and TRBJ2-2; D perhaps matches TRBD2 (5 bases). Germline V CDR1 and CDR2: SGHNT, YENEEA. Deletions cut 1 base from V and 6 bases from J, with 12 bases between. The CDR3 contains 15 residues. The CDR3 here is CASSLVFGIAGELFF. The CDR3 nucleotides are TGTGCCAGCAGCTTAGTCTTCGGGATAGCCGGGGAGCTGTTTTTT.

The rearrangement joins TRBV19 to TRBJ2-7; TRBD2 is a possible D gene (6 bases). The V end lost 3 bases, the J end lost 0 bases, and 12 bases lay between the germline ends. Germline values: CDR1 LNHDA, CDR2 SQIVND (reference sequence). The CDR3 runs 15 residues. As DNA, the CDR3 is TGTGCCAGTAGTATCGATGGGGGAGGCTCCTACGAGCAGTACTTC. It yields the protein CASSIDGGGSYEQYF.

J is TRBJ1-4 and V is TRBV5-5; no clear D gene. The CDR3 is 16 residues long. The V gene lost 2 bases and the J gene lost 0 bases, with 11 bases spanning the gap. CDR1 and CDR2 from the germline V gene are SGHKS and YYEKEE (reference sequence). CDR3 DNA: TGTGCCAGCAGCTTTGAGGAAATCACAACTAATGAAAAACTGTTTTTT. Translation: CASSFEEITTNEKLFF.

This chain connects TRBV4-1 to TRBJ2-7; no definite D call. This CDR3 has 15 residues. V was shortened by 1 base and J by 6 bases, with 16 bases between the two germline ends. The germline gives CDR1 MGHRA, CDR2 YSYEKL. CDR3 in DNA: TGCGCCAGCAGCCAAGTTTCCCCCGGGCCGTCCGAGCAGTACTTC. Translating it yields CASSQVSPGPSEQYF.

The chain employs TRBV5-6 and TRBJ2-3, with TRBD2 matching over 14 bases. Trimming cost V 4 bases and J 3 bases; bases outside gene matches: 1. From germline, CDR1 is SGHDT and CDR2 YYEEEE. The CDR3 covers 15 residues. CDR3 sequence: CASSRLAGGTDTQYF. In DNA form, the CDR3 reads TGTGCCAGCAGCCGACTAGCGGGAGGGACAGATACGCAGTATTTT.